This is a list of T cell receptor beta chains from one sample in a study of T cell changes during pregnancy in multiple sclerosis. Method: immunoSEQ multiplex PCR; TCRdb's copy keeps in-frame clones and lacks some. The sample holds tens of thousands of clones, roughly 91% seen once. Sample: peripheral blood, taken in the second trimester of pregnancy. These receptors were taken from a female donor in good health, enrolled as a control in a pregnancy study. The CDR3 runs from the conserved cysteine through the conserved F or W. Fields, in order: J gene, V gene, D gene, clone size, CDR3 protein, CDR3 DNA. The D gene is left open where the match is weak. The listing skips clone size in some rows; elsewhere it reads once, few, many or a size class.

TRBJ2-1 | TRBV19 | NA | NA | CASSISVGGEQFF | TGTGCCAGTAGTATATCGGTGGGGGGTGAGCAGTTCTTC
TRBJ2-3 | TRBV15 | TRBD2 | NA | CATSRKGGTTSTDTQYF | TGTGCCACCAGCAGGAAAGGAGGGACTACTAGCACAGATACGCAGTATTTT
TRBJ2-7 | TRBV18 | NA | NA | CASSPPVRPEQYF | TGTGCCAGCTCACCACCGGTCAGGCCCGAGCAGTACTTC
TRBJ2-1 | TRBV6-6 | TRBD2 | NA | CASSYRDYYNEQFF | TGTGCCAGCAGTTACCGGGACTATTACAATGAGCAGTTCTTC
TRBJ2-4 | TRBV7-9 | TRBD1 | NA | CASSTQGVAKNIQYF | TGTGCCAGCAGCACCCAGGGGGTAGCCAAAAACATTCAGTACTTC
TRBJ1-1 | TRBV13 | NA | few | CASSLEALGAGIIENTEAFF | TGTGCCAGCAGCTTAGAAGCGCTGGGGGCCGGGATTATAGAGAACACTGAAGCTTTCTTT
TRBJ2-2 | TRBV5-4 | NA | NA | CASTRPGTGELFF | TGTGCCAGCACTCGGCCGGGGACCGGGGAGCTGTTTTTT
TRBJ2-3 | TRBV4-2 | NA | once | CASSVPLASSTDTQYF | TGTGCCAGCAGCGTACCACTAGCTTCGAGCACAGATACGCAGTATTTT
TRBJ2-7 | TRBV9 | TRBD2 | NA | CASSLGGLAGPGSYEQYF | TGTGCCAGCAGCCTAGGGGGACTAGCGGGCCCGGGTTCCTACGAGCAGTACTTC
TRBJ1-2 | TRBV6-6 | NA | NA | CASSYENRASYGYTF | TGTGCCAGCAGTTACGAGAACAGGGCTAGCTATGGCTACACCTTC
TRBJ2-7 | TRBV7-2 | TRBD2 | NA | CASSPQSGGPYEQYF | TGTGCCAGCAGCCCTCAGAGCGGGGGGCCTTACGAGCAGTACTTC
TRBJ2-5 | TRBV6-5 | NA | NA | CASSSPGLLGGETQYF | TGTGCCAGCAGTTCCCCAGGCCTCTTGGGGGGAGAGACCCAGTACTTC
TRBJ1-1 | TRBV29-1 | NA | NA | CSVGSDGSTNTEAFF | TGCAGCGTTGGAAGCGACGGTTCCACTAACACTGAAGCTTTCTTT
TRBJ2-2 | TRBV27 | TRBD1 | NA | CASRWTGYTGELFF | TGTGCCAGCAGGTGGACAGGGTACACCGGGGAGCTGTTTTTT
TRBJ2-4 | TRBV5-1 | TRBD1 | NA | CASSWNSGTGADIQYF | TGCGCCAGCAGCTGGAACTCCGGGACAGGGGCGGACATTCAGTACTTC
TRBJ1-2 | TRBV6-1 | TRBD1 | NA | CASCRDRINYGYTF | TGTGCCAGCTGCCGGGACAGGATTAACTATGGCTACACCTTC
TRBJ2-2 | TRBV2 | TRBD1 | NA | CATDRGWNTGELFF | TGTGCCACCGACAGGGGGTGGAACACCGGGGAGCTGTTTTTT
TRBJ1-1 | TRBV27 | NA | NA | CASSFRGGEAFF | TGTGCCAGCAGTTTTCGAGGAGGTGAAGCTTTCTTT
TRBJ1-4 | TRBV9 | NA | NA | CASSPLRGTNEKLFF | TGTGCCAGCAGCCCTCTGAGAGGCACTAATGAAAAACTGTTTTTT
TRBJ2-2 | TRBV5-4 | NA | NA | CASSFVGERGGRSF | TGTGCCAGCAGCTTTGTGGGGGAGAGGGGGGGGCGTTCTTTT
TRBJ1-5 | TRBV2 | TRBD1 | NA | CASSLLGQPNQPQHF | TGTGCCAGCAGTTTGTTGGGACAGCCTAATCAGCCCCAGCATTTT
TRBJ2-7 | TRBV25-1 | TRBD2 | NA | CASSGTSGKTYEQYF | TGTGCCAGCAGTGGGACTAGCGGGAAGACCTACGAGCAGTACTTC
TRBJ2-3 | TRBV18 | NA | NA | CASRAEVPSTDTQYF | TGTGCCAGTCGGGCGGAGGTCCCTAGCACAGATACGCAGTATTTT
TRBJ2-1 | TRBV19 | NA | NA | CASRGLSDEQFF | TGTGCCAGTAGGGGGCTTTCCGATGAGCAGTTCTTC
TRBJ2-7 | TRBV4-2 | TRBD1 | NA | CASSQSLGQGRGEQYF | TGTGCCAGCAGCCAGTCGCTCGGACAGGGTAGAGGCGAGCAGTACTTC
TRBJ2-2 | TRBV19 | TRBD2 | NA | CASSIGLAGVPGELFF | TGTGCCAGTAGTATAGGGCTAGCGGGGGTTCCTGGGGAGCTGTTTTTT
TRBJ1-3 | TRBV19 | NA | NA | CASNRRGNTIYF | TGTGCCAGTAACCGACGGGGGAACACCATATATTTT
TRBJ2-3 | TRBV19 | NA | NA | CASSILGGSTDTQYF | TGTGCCAGTAGTATACTCGGCGGCAGCACAGATACGCAGTATTTT
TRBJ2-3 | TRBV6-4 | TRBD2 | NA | CASSLAGGTDTQYF | TGTGCCAGCAGTTTAGCGGGGGGCACAGATACGCAGTATTTT
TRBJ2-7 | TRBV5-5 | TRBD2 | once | CASSLPGGNDEQYF | TGTGCCAGCAGCCTCCCGGGAGGGAACGACGAGCAGTACTTC
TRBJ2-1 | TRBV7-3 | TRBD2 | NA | CASSRAGTSGYNEQFF | TGTGCCAGCAGCCGGGCCGGGACTAGCGGTTACAATGAGCAGTTCTTC
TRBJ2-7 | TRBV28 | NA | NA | CASSRPDGGLSYEQYF | TGTGCCAGCAGCCGACCTGATGGCGGTCTCTCCTACGAGCAGTACTTC
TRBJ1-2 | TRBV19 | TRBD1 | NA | CASTKDRSYGYTF | TGTGCCAGTACTAAGGACAGGAGCTATGGCTACACCTTC
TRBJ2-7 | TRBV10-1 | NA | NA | CASSEGQGSYEQYF | TGCGCCAGCAGTGAGGGCCAGGGGTCCTACGAGCAGTACTTC
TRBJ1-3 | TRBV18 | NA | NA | CASSQSNPSGNTIYF | TGTGCCAGCTCACAATCAAATCCCTCTGGAAACACCATATATTTT
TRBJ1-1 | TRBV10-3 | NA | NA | CAISDVSAGAFF | TGTGCCATCAGTGATGTGTCGGCGGGGGCTTTCTTT
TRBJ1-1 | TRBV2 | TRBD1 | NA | CASSATGGTEAFF | TGTGCCAGCAGTGCGACAGGGGGGACTGAAGCTTTCTTT